These T cell receptor beta chains were read from a single sample in a study of shared clonotypes between healthy human individuals. Using immunoSEQ multiplex PCR, the repertoire was profiled, and TCRdb retains in-frame clones only, with some absent. The sample yields about 100,000 clones, roughly 70% seen once. Sample: memory CD8+ T cells sorted from blood. The receptors here all came from a woman aged 30 to 39 in good health. CDR3s include the opening cysteine and the closing phenylalanine or tryptophan. Fields, in order: CDR3 length, clone size, J gene, V gene, D gene, CDR3 DNA, CDR3 protein. A D gene is named only where the DNA matches it firmly. Rows give clone size only sometimes, using once, few, many, or a class for an expanded clone.

14,-,TRBJ2-7,TRBV6-5,TRBD1,TGTGCCACCCACCGCGACAGGGGTTCCTACGAGCAGTACTTC,CATHRDRGSYEQYF
15,-,TRBJ2-1,TRBV12-5,TRBD1,TGTGCTAGTGGTTTCGGGACAGGGACTTGGATTGAGCAGTTCTTC,CASGFGTGTWIEQFF
14,few,TRBJ1-5,TRBV28,-,TGTGCCAGCAGCCCCATGATATCCAATCAGCCCCAGCATTTT,CASSPMISNQPQHF
19,-,TRBJ2-7,TRBV5-6,-,TGTGCCAGCAGTTCACCGGGACAATGGGGCCTTCTCCATAGTTACGAGCAGTACTTC,CASSSPGQWGLLHSYEQYF
17,-,TRBJ2-1,TRBV7-7,TRBD2,TGTGCCAGCAGCTACGGGACTAGCCCTAGCTCCTACAATGAGCAGTTCTTC,CASSYGTSPSSYNEQFF
12,-,TRBJ2-7,TRBV6-1,-,TGTGCCATCAGTGGGAGCCGCTACGAGCAGTACTTC,CAISGSRYEQYF
16,once,TRBJ2-1,TRBV7-9,TRBD1,TGTGCCAGCAGCTCCCGGACAGGAACCTCCCAAAATGAGCAGTTCTTC,CASSSRTGTSQNEQFF
17,-,TRBJ2-5,TRBV25-1,TRBD2,TGTGCCAGCAGACCAGGACTAGCGGGAGGGCCGTGGGAGACCCAGTACTTC,CASRPGLAGGPWETQYF
15,many,TRBJ2-7,TRBV25-1,-,TGTGCCAGCAGTGGACCCGGGACTCCTTCCTACGAGCAGTACTTC,CASSGPGTPSYEQYF
15,once,TRBJ2-7,TRBV27,-,TGTGCCAGCAGAACGGACGGTACCCTGTCCCACGAGCAGTACTTC,CASRTDGTLSHEQYF
13,-,TRBJ2-7,TRBV5-6,-,TGTGCCAGCAGCGTTGACACTTACTACGAGCAGTACTTC,CASSVDTYYEQYF
14,few,TRBJ2-4,TRBV2,TRBD1,TGTGCCAGCAGTTATCAGGGGGTCTGGGACATTCAGTACTTC,CASSYQGVWDIQYF
15,few,TRBJ2-1,TRBV11-3,-,TGTGCCAGCAGCTTAGAGGGGGACAACTACAATGAGCAGTTCTTC,CASSLEGDNYNEQFF
15,medium-sized,TRBJ2-7,TRBV2,TRBD1,TGTGCCAGCAGTGAAGCGACAGGGGGACACTACGAGCAGTACTTC,CASSEATGGHYEQYF
14,-,TRBJ1-1,TRBV6-6,-,TGTGCCAGCAGTTACTACGGACAGAACACTGAAGCTTTCTTT,CASSYYGQNTEAFF
15,-,TRBJ2-3,TRBV9,-,TGTGCCAGCAGCGTAGGCGGGCCTAGCACAGATACGCAGTATTTT,CASSVGGPSTDTQYF
16,-,TRBJ2-1,TRBV9,-,TGTGCCAGCAGCGTAGTTCCCCGCGACTCCTACAATGAGCAGTTCTTC,CASSVVPRDSYNEQFF
13,-,TRBJ2-1,TRBV30,-,TGTGCCTGGAGTGTACTCGTATACAATGAGCAGTTCTTC,CAWSVLVYNEQFF
15,-,TRBJ2-5,TRBV14,-,TGTGCCAGCAGCCAAGAATGGACAGCGAAAGAGACCCAGTACTTC,CASSQEWTAKETQYF
14,-,TRBJ1-3,TRBV4-1,-,TGCGCCAGCAGCCCCGGGATAGCTGGAAACACCATATATTTT,CASSPGIAGNTIYF
17,-,TRBJ2-7,TRBV11-2,TRBD2,TGTGCCAGCAGCTTAGCTAGCGGGAGGCTATACACCTACGAGCAGTACTTC,CASSLASGRLYTYEQYF
16,-,TRBJ1-6,TRBV10-3,-,TGTGCCATCAGTGAGTCAGCCGGGACCATTAATTCACCCCTCCACTTT,CAISESAGTINSPLHF
15,many,TRBJ1-3,TRBV5-1,-,TGCGCCAGCAGCTTGGCCGGGGACTCTGGAAACACCATATATTTT,CASSLAGDSGNTIYF
13,once,TRBJ1-1,TRBV7-8,-,TGTGCCAGCAGCACCCAAAGGGACACTGAAGCTTTCTTT,CASSTQRDTEAFF
16,many,TRBJ2-3,TRBV2,-,TGTGCCAGCAGCAATTCACTGCGCGGCCGCACAGATACGCAGTATTTT,CASSNSLRGRTDTQYF
14,few,TRBJ2-7,TRBV9,-,TGTGCCAGCAGCCTGGACCGGGCAGGTGACGAGCAGTACTTC,CASSLDRAGDEQYF
16,once,TRBJ2-5,TRBV6-5,-,TGTGCCAGCAGTTACTCGAGGGGGACTGGGCAAGAGACCCAGTACTTC,CASSYSRGTGQETQYF